This T cell receptor (beta chain) stems from a study of OX40 agonist ivuxolimab in advanced cancers. Points from the study as a whole: Blood T cells, both CD4+ and CD8+, expanded clonally by week 6 at 0.1 to 3.0 mg/kg. Mean expanded clone counts were higher in CD8+ than CD4+ T cells. Low normalized T-cell clonal expansion was also seen in some nonresponders.

The CDR3 is 14 residues long. The germline V gene encodes CDR1 SGHNT and CDR2 YYREEE (reference sequence). The V and J ends lost 4 bases and 2 bases respectively, with 11 bases between them. Comments on this clone: Its antigen is unknown.

Using immunoSEQ multiplex PCR, the repertoire was profiled, and TCRdb retains in-frame clones only, with some absent. The top ten hold roughly 4.5% of the sample, which has 70,000 to 80,000 clones, more than 65% seen once. The chain is built from TRBV5-4 and TRBJ2-3; possibly TRBD1 or TRBD2 for D (5 bases each). This clonotype was sampled from an adult with an advanced solid tumor such as melanoma, head and neck, liver or kidney cancer. Sequencing used CD4+ or CD8+ T cells sorted from blood, obtained in a trial of the OX40 agonist ivuxolimab. CDR3: CASSPGSLTDTQYF. The CDR3 bases are TGTGCCAGCAGCCCAGGGAGCCTCACAGATACGCAGTATTTT. The full variable domain, completed using reference TRBV5-4 and TRBJ2-3, is ETGVTQSPTHLIKTRGQQVTLRCSSQSGHNTVSWYQQALGQGPQFIFQYYREEENGRGNFPPRFSGLQFPNYSSELNVNALELDDSALYLCASSPGSLTDTQYFGPGTRLTVL.